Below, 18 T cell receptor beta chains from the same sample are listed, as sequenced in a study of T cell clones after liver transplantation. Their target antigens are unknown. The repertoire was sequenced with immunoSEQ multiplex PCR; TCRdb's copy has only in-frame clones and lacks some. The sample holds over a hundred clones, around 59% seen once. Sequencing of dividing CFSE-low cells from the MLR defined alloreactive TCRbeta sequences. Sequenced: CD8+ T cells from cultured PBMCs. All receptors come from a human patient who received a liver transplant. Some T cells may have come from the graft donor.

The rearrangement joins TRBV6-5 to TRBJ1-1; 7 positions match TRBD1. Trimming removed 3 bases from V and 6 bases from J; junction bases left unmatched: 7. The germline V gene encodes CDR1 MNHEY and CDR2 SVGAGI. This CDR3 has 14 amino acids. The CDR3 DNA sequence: TGTGCCAGCAGTTATTTCACGGGGACAGCTGAAGCTTTCTTT. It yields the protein CASSYFTGTAEAFF.

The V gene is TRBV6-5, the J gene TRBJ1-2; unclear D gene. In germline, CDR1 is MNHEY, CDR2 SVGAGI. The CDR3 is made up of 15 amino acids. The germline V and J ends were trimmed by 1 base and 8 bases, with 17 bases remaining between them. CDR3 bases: TGTGCCAGCAGTTACTTCGGAGGGATACTTGAGGGCTACACCTTC. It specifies CASSYFGGILEGYTF.

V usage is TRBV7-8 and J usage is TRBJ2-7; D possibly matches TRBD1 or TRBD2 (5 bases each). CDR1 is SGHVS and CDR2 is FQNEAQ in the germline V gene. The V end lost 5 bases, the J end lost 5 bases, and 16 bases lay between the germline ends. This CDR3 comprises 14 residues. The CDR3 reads CASSTVPGTNEQYF. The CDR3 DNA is TGTGCCAGCAGCACCGTACCCGGGACCAACGAGCAGTACTTC.

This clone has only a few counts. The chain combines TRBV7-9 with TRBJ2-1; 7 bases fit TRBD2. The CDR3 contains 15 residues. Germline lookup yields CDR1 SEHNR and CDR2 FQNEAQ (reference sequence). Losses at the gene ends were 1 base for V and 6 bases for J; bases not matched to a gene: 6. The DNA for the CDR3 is TGTGCCAGCAGCTTAGTGGGGGGGGAAGCCAATGAGCAGTTCTTC. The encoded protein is CASSLVGGEANEQFF.

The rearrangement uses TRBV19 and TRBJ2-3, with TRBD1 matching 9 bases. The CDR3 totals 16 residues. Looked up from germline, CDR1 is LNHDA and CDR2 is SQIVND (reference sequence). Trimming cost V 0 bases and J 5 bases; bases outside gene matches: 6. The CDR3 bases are TGTGCCAGTAGTATAGACCTGGACAGGGGAGAAGATACGCAGTATTTT. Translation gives CASSIDLDRGEDTQYF.

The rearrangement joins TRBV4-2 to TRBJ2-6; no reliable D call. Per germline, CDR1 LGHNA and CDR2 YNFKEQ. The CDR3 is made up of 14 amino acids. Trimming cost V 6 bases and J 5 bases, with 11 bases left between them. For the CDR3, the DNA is TGTGCCAGCAGGTTACAAAGTCGGGCCAACGTCCTGACTTTC. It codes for CASRLQSRANVLTF.

The CDR3 here is CASSIVVRVGTDTQYF. In DNA, the CDR3 is TGTGCCAGCAGTATAGTGGTTCGAGTCGGCACAGATACGCAGTATTTT. The chain uses TRBV2 and TRBJ2-3, with D uncertain. The CDR3 runs 16 residues. V was clipped by 5 bases and J by 1 base, with 16 bases between them. Germline loops: CDR1 SNHLY, CDR2 FYNNEI.

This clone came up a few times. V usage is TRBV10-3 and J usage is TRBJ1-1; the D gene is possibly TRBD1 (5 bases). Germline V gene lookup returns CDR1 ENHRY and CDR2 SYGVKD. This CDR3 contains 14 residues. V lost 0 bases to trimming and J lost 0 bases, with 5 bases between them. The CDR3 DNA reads TGTGCCATCAGTGAGTCGGGGGTGAACACTGAAGCTTTCTTT. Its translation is CAISESGVNTEAFF.

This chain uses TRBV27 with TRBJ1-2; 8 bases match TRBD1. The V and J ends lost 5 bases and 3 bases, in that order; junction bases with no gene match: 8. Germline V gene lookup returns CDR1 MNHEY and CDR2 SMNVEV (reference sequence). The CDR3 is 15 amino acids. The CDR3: CASSPGQGLYYGYTF. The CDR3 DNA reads TGTGCCAGCAGTCCAGGACAGGGCTTATACTATGGCTACACCTTC.

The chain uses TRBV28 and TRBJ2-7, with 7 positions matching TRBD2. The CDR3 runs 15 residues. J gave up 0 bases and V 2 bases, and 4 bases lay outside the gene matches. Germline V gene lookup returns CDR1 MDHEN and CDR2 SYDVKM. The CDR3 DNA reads TGTGCCAGCAGTTTAGCGGGAGTAAGCTCCTACGAGCAGTACTTC. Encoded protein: CASSLAGVSSYEQYF.

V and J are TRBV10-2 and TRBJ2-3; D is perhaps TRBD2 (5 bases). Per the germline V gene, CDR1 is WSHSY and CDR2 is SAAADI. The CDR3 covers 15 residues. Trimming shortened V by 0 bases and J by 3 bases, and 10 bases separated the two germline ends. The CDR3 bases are TGCGCCAGCAGTGAGTCGAATGGCGGGACAGATACGCAGTATTTT. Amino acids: CASSESNGGTDTQYF.

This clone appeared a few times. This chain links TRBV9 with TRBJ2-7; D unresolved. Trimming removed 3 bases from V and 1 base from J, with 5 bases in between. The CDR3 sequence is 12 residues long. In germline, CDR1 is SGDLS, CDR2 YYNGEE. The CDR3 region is CASSAPSYEQYF. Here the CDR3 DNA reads TGTGCCAGCAGCGCCCCTTCCTACGAGCAGTACTTC.

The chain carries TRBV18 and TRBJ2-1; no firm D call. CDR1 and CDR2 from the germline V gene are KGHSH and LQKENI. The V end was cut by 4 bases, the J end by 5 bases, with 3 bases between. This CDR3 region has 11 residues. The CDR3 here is CASSRHNEQFF. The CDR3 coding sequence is TGTGCCAGCTCACGACACAATGAGCAGTTCTTC.

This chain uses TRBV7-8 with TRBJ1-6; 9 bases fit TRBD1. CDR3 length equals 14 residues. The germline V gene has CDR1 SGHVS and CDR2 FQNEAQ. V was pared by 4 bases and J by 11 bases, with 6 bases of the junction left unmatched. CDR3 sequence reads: CASSSRQGGAPLHF. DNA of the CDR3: TGTGCCAGCAGCTCCCGACAGGGGGGGGCACCCCTCCACTTT.

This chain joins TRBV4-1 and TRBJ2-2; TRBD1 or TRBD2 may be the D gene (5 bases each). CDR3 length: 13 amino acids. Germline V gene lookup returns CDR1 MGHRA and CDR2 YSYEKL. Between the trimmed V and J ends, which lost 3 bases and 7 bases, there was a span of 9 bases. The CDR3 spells CASSQGPNGELFF. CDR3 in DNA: TGCGCCAGCAGCCAGGGACCAAACGGGGAGCTGTTTTTT.

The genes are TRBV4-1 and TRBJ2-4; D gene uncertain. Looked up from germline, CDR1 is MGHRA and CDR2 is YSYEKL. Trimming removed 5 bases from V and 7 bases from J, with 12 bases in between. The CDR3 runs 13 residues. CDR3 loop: CASSEVGSNIQYF. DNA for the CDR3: TGCGCCAGCAGCGAGGTTGGGTCGAACATTCAGTACTTC.

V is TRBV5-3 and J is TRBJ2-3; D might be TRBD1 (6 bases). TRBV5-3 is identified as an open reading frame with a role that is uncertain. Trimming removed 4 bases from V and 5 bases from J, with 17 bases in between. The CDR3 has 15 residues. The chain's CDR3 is CARSPGQQVGDTQYF. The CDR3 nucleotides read TGTGCCAGAAGCCCGGGACAACAAGTGGGAGATACGCAGTATTTT.

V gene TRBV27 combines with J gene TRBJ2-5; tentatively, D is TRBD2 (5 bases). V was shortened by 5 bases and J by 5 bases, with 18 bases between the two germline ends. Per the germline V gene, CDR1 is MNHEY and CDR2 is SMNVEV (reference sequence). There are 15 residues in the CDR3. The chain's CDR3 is CASSPRGREGETQYF. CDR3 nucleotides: TGTGCCAGCAGTCCACGAGGCAGAGAGGGCGAGACCCAGTACTTC.